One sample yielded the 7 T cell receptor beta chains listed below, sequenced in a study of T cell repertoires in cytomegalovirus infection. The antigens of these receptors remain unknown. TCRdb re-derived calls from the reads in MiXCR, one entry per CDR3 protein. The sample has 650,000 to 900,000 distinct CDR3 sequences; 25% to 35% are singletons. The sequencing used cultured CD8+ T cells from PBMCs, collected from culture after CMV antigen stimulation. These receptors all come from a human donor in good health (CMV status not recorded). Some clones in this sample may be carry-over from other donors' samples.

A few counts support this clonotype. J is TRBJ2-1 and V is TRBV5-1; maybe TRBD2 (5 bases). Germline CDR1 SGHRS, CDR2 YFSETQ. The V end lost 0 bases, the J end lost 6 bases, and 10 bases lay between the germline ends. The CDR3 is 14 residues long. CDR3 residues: CASSLGGSANEQFF. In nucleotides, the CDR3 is TGCGCCAGCAGCTTGGGTGGTAGCGCCAATGAGCAGTTCTTC. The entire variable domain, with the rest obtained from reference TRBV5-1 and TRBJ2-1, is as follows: KAGVTQTPRYLIKTRGQQVTLSCSPISGHRSVSWYQQTPGQGLQFLFEYFSETQRNKGNFPGRFSGRQFSNSRSEMNVSTLELGDSALYLCASSLGGSANEQFFGPGTRLTVL.

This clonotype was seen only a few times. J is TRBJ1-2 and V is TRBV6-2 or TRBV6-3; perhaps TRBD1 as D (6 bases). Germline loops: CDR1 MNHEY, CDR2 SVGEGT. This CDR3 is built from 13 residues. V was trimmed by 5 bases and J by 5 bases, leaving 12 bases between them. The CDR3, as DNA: TGTGCCAGCAGTGAGACAGGCCATTATGGCTACACCTTC. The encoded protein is CASSETGHYGYTF.

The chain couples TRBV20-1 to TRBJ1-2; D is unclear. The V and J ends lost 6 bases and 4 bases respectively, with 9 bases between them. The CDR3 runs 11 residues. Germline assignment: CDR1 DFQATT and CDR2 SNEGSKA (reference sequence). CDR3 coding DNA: TGCAGTGCCGAGTTTAGCTATGGCTACACCTTC. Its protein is CSAEFSYGYTF.

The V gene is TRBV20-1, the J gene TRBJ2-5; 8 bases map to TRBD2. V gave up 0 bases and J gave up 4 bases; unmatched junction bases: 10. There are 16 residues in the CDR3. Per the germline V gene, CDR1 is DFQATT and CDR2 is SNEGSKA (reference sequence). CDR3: CSARDLGVAGPETQYF. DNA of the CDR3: TGCAGTGCTAGAGATCTAGGAGTAGCGGGGCCAGAGACCCAGTACTTC.

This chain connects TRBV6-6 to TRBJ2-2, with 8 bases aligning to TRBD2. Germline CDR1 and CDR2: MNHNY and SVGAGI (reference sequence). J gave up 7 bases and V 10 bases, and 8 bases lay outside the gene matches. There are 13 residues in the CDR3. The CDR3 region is CAIGPGTSGELFF. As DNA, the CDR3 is TGTGCCATCGGTCCTGGGACTAGCGGGGAGCTGTTTTTT.

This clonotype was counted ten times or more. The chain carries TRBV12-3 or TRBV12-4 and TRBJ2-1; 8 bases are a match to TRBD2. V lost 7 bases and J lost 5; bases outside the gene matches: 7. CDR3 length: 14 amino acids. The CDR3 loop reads CASTLSGVHNEQFF. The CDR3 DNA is TGTGCCAGCACCCTTAGCGGGGTCCACAATGAGCAGTTCTTC.

Here the CDR3 reads CASSVVGTGPGYTF. As DNA, the CDR3 is TGTGCCAGCAGCGTAGTAGGGACGGGGCCGGGCTACACCTTC. The rearrangement uses TRBV9 and TRBJ1-2; weak D call: TRBD1 (5 bases). The V and J ends lost 0 bases and 8 bases respectively, with 14 bases between them. The V gene's germline CDR1 is SGDLS and CDR2 YYNGEE. The CDR3 sequence is 14 residues long.